This T cell receptor (beta chain) was observed in a study of CD8 T cells in Susac syndrome. The CD8+ and CD4+ T cells were negatively isolated, with the TEMRA cells enriched by FACS. The RNA, about 0.45 to 1 ug, was put through reverse transcription using random hexamers. One entry per CDR3 protein, called by TCRdb with MiXCR from the immunoSEQ multiplex PCR reads. In the table there are hundreds of thousands of distinct CDR3 sequences, approximately 84% of which are singletons. Germline V CDR1 and CDR2: SQVTM, ANQGSEA. CDR3 length: 11 amino acids. The V end was cut by 7 bases, the J end by 7 bases, with 14 bases between.

The sequenced material came from CD8+ T cells from PBMCs. This chain links TRBV29-1 with TRBJ2-7; D is perhaps TRBD1 (7 bases). This clonotype was obtained from a human donor with multiple sclerosis. CDR3 in amino acids: CSGQGGKEQYF. The CDR3 DNA reads TGCAGCGGCCAGGGGGGTAAAGAGCAGTACTTC.